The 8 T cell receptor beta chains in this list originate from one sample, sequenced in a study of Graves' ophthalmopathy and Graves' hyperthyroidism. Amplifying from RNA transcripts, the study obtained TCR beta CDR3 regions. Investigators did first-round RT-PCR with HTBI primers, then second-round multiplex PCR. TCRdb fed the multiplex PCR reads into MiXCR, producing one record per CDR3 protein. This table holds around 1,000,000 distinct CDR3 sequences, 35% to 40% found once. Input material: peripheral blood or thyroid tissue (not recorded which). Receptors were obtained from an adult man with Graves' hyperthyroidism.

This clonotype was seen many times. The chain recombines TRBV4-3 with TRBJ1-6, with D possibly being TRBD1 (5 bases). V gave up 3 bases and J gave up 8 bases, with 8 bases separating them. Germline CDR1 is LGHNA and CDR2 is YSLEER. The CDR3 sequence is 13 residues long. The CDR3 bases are TGCGCCAGCAGCCAGGGGACGGATTCACCCCTCCACTTT. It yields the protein CASSQGTDSPLHF.

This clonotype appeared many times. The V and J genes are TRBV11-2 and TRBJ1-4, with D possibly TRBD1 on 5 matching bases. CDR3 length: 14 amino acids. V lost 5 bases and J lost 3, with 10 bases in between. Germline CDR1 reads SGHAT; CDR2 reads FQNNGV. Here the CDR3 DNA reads TGTGCCAGCAGCCCGGGACGGTCTAATGAAAAACTGTTTTTT. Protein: CASSPGRSNEKLFF.

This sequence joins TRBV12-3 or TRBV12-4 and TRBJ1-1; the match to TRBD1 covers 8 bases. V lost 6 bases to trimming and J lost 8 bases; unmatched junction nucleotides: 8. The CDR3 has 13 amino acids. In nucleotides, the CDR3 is TGTGCCAGCAGACCGCCCGGGGACAGGGAAGCTTTCTTT. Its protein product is CASRPPGDREAFF.

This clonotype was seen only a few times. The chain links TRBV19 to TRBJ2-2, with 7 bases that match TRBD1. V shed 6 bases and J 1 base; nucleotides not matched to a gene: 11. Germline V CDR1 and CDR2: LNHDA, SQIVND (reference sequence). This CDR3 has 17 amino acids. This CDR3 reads CASSVAAGGQNTGELFF. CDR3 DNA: TGTGCCAGTAGCGTGGCGGCAGGGGGACAGAACACCGGGGAGCTGTTTTTT.

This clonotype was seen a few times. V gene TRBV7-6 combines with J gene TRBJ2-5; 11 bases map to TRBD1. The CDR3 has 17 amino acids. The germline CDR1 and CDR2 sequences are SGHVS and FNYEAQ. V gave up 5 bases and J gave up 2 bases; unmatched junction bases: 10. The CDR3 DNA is TGTGCCAGCAGCAACCGAGGACAGGGGGCGGCTCAAGAGACCCAGTACTTC. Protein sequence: CASSNRGQGAAQETQYF.

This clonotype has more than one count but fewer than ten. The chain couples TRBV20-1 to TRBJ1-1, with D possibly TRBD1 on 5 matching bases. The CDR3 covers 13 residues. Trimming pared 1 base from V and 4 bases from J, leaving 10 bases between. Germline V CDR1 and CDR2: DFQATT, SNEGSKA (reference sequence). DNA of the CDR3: TGCAGTGCTAGAGTCAGGGTTGCCACTGAAGCTTTCTTT. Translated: CSARVRVATEAFF.

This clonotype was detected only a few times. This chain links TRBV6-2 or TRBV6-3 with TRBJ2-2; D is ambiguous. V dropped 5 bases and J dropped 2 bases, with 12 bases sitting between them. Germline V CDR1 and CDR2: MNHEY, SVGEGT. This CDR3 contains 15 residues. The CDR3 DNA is TGTGCCAGCAGTCCGGACCTAGACAACACCGGGGAGCTGTTTTTT. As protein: CASSPDLDNTGELFF.

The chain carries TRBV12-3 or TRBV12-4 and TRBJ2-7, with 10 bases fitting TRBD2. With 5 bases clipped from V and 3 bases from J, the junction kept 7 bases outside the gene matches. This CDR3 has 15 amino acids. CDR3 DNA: TGTGCCAGCAGTCCCCCTAGCGGGAGTTTCTACGAGCAGTACTTC. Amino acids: CASSPPSGSFYEQYF.